The entry below gives a single TCR beta chain sequence along with its context. Germline V gives CDR1 SGHRS, CDR2 YFSETQ. The CDR3 runs 14 residues. V dropped 1 base and J dropped 4 bases, with 11 bases sitting between them. This sample is drawn from a study of blood T cell repertoires in COVID-19. Turning to the study itself: Collection of acute and convalescent COVID-19 samples took place in the United States, Italy and Spain. Sample material is recorded as cDNA or gDNA derived from T cells, B-cell-depleted T cells, or PBMCs.

Per the authors' pipeline: Using reference gene primer amplification, nucleated cell counts were estimated. Sequencing was performed with immunoSEQ multiplex PCR; in TCRdb, only in-frame clones are kept and a portion is missing. The V and J calls and the clone size are those of that table, but D and trimming were determined from the DNA. The table includes roughly 300,000 clones, around 83% detected once. The genes are TRBV5-1 and TRBJ1-2, with unresolved D. Specimen: peripheral blood. This TCR came from a woman in her fifties or sixties with acute or convalescent COVID-19. The CDR3 here is CASSLTVQSYGYTF. In DNA form, the CDR3 reads TGCGCCAGCAGCTTGACAGTACAATCCTATGGCTACACCTTC. The variable domain in full, completed from reference TRBV5-1 and TRBJ1-2, reads KAGVTQTPRYLIKTRGQQVTLSCSPISGHRSVSWYQQTPGQGLQFLFEYFSETQRNKGNFPGRFSGRQFSNSRSEMNVSTLELGDSALYLCASSLTVQSYGYTFGSGTRLTVV.